A single sample is the source of the 29 T cell receptor beta chains below, sequenced in a study of blood T cell repertoires in COVID-19. Data came from immunoSEQ multiplex PCR; TCRdb stores just in-frame clones and leaves some out. The sample carries 45,000 to 65,000 clones, 80% to 90% recorded once. Sequencing was done on a sample of peripheral blood. These receptors were taken from a woman aged 55-75 years with acute or convalescent COVID-19.

This clone rates as medium-sized. The rearrangement links TRBV4-2 to TRBJ2-1; 13 bases are a match to TRBD2. Trimming took 5 bases from V and 7 from J; bases not matched to a gene: 11. Germline CDR1 reads LGHNA; CDR2 reads YNFKEQ. The CDR3 length is 17 residues. CDR3 protein: CASSATQKLAGGNEQFF. DNA of the CDR3: TGTGCCAGCAGCGCGACCCAAAAACTAGCGGGGGGGAATGAGCAGTTCTTC.

The chain carries TRBV9 and TRBJ2-2, with 8 bases that match TRBD1. Germline V gene data show CDR1 as SGDLS and CDR2 as YYNGEE. V lost 6 bases, J lost 1 base, and 8 bases stayed unmatched. The CDR3 is made up of 16 amino acids. The DNA of the CDR3 is TGTGCCAGCACCAGGGGGCAGGGGATGAACACCGGGGAGCTGTTTTTT. Protein: CASTRGQGMNTGELFF. The full variable domain, completed using reference TRBV9 and TRBJ2-2, is DSGVTQTPKHLITATGQRVTLRCSPRSGDLSVYWYQQSLDQGLQFLIQYYNGEERAKGNILERFSAQQFPDLHSELNLSSLELGDSALYFCASTRGQGMNTGELFFGEGSRLTVL.

The genes are TRBV3-1 (or the pseudogene TRBV3-2) and TRBJ2-7, with D possibly being TRBD2 (6 bases). Germline V gives CDR1 LGHDT, CDR2 YNNKEL (reference sequence). CDR3 length equals 16 residues. V was pared by 1 base and J by 1 base, with 14 bases between. The CDR3 nucleotides are TGTGCCAGCAGCCAAGGGGCAGGGAGGTTATCCTACGAGCAGTACTTC. Translation: CASSQGAGRLSYEQYF.

The rearrangement links TRBV15 to TRBJ1-4; D is ambiguous. The CDR3 sequence is 15 residues long. The V end lost 4 bases, the J end lost 0 bases, and 9 bases lay between the germline ends. Germline CDR1 reads LNHNV; CDR2 reads YYDKDF (reference sequence). The CDR3 DNA reads TGTGCCACCAGCATCTCCCGGGCAACTAATGAAAAACTGTTTTTT. Protein sequence: CATSISRATNEKLFF.

This chain joins TRBV19 and TRBJ1-3; D ambiguous. This CDR3 has 16 residues. V gave up 1 base and J gave up 0 bases, with 10 bases separating them. Germline V gene data show CDR1 as LNHDA and CDR2 as SQIVND (reference sequence). In DNA, the CDR3 is TGTGCCAGTAGTATAGTGGTCACCAGCTCTGGAAACACCATATATTTT. It codes for CASSIVVTSSGNTIYF.

The chain is built from TRBV11-2 and TRBJ2-2; weak D call: TRBD2 (5 bases). CDR3 length equals 13 residues. V lost 7 bases and J 4 bases, leaving 10 bases between the germline ends. Germline values: CDR1 SGHAT, CDR2 FQNNGV. CDR3 sequence: CASTRDGTGELFF. Written as DNA, the CDR3 is TGTGCCAGCACCCGGGATGGCACCGGGGAGCTGTTTTTT.

The chain has TRBV29-1 and TRBJ2-1; no clear D gene. Trimming removed 5 bases at V and 0 bases at J, with 8 bases between. The CDR3 loop spans 13 amino acids. Germline V gene sequence: CDR1 SQVTM, CDR2 ANQGSEA. The CDR3 DNA sequence: TGCAGCGTTCGTTCGAGCTCCTACAATGAGCAGTTCTTC. Protein product: CSVRSSSYNEQFF.

The chain couples TRBV5-5 to TRBJ1-1; D unclear. The germline gives CDR1 SGHKS, CDR2 YYEKEE (reference sequence). The CDR3 is 16 amino acids. Deletions cut 1 base from V and 1 base from J, with 14 bases between. CDR3 nucleotide sequence: TGTGCCAGCAGCTTGCAGAACCTAGGCGGGAACACTGAAGCTTTCTTT. It is translated as CASSLQNLGGNTEAFF.

V is TRBV9 and J is TRBJ2-7; 12 bases are a match to TRBD1. Germline assignment: CDR1 SGDLS and CDR2 YYNGEE. Trimming took 6 bases from V and 7 from J; bases not matched to a gene: 8. This CDR3 spans 14 amino acids. The CDR3 DNA reads as TGTGCCAGCACTCCCGGGACAGGGGGCTGGGAGCAGTACTTC. This sequence encodes CASTPGTGGWEQYF.

J is TRBJ1-4 and V is TRBV9, with TRBD1 matching over 10 bases. CDR3 length: 15 amino acids. Trimming at V came to 2 bases and at J to 10 bases, leaving 8 bases not matched to a gene. The V gene's germline CDR1 is SGDLS and CDR2 YYNGEE. The CDR3 sequence is CASSVEGQGSGKLFF. DNA of the CDR3: TGTGCCAGCAGCGTCGAGGGACAGGGGTCGGGAAAACTGTTTTTT.

The V and J genes are TRBV3-1 (or the pseudogene TRBV3-2) and TRBJ2-1, with 14 positions matching TRBD2. Per the germline V gene, CDR1 is LGHDT and CDR2 is YNNKEL (reference sequence). This CDR3 region has 18 residues. V lost 4 bases and J lost 2; bases outside the gene matches: 7. CDR3 sequence: CASSPGLAGVLTYNEQFF. CDR3 bases: TGTGCCAGCAGCCCGGGACTAGCGGGGGTATTAACCTACAATGAGCAGTTCTTC.

CDR3 coding DNA: TGTGCCAGCTCACCACCCCTAGCGGCACAGGGCGAGCAGTACTTC. Its translation is CASSPPLAAQGEQYF. The chain uses TRBV18 and TRBJ2-7, with D possibly matching TRBD2 (7 bases). The CDR3 loop spans 15 amino acids. Germline values: CDR1 KGHSH, CDR2 LQKENI. The V gene lost 0 bases and the J gene lost 6 bases, with 15 bases spanning the gap.

V usage is TRBV12-3 or TRBV12-4 and J usage is TRBJ1-5; tentative D call: TRBD1 (5 bases). V was cut by 3 bases and J by 3 bases, with 6 bases left in between. This CDR3 is built from 13 residues. The CDR3 DNA is TGTGCCAGCAGTTTCAGGGACAATCAGCCCCAGCATTTT. This encodes CASSFRDNQPQHF.

This clone was detected once. The rearrangement joins TRBV19 to TRBJ1-1; D not resolved. Trimming stripped 2 bases from V and 1 base from J, with 11 bases between. The CDR3 totals 15 residues. The germline V gene encodes CDR1 LNHDA and CDR2 SQIVND (reference sequence). CDR3 amino acids: CASSINGVGNTEAFF. CDR3 nucleotide sequence: TGTGCCAGTAGTATAAACGGGGTGGGGAACACTGAAGCTTTCTTT.

The chain uses TRBV5-1 and TRBJ1-1; perhaps TRBD1 as D (5 bases). The CDR3 contains 13 residues. Deletions cut 0 bases from V and 8 bases from J, with 11 bases between. Per germline, CDR1 SGHRS and CDR2 YFSETQ. The CDR3 is CASSLEGANEAFF. The CDR3 bases are TGCGCCAGCAGCTTGGAAGGGGCGAACGAAGCTTTCTTT.

The sample holds one count of this clone. V and J are TRBV11-3 and TRBJ2-2; 10 bases align to TRBD2. V lost 4 bases and J lost 4; bases outside the gene matches: 9. This CDR3 comprises 17 residues. Per germline, CDR1 SGHNT and CDR2 YENEEA. CDR3 residues: CASSSATSGPSTGELFF. The CDR3 nucleotides are TGTGCCAGCAGCTCCGCGACTAGCGGGCCATCCACCGGGGAGCTGTTTTTT.

This clone was seen once. The rearrangement links TRBV7-3 to TRBJ2-1, with 11 bases aligning to TRBD2. The CDR3 length is 14 residues. The germline CDR1 and CDR2 sequences are SGHTA and FQGTGA. Germline trimming cut 0 bases from V and 8 bases from J; bases unmatched to any gene: 0. CDR3 in amino acids: CASSLTSGGDEQFF. The CDR3 nucleotides read TGTGCCAGCAGCTTAACTAGCGGGGGGGATGAGCAGTTCTTC. Full variable domain (outside the CDR3, taken from reference TRBV7-3 and TRBJ2-1): GAGVSQTPSNKVTEKGKYVELRCDPISGHTALYWYRQSLGQGPEFLIYFQGTGAADDSGLPNDRFFAVRPEGSVSTLKIQRTERGDSAVYLCASSLTSGGDEQFFGPGTRLTVL.

The rearrangement uses TRBV19 and TRBJ1-1; D unclear. Germline V gives CDR1 LNHDA, CDR2 SQIVND (reference sequence). The CDR3 sequence is 14 residues long. Trimming pared 5 bases from V and 1 base from J, leaving 11 bases between. The CDR3 nucleotides are TGTGCCAGTAGTGAGGAGCTATCGAACACTGAAGCTTTCTTT. Residues: CASSEELSNTEAFF.

This sequence joins TRBV4-1 and TRBJ2-5, with TRBD2 matching over 13 bases. The ends lost 4 bases at V and 4 bases at J; junction bases unmatched: 6. CDR1 is MGHRA and CDR2 is YSYEKL in the germline V gene. The CDR3 runs to 16 residues. In DNA, the CDR3 is TGCGCCAGCAGCCGAGGGACTAGCGGGATGGGAGAGACCCAGTACTTC. Translating gives CASSRGTSGMGETQYF.

This clone was seen once. The genes are TRBV6-6 and TRBJ2-7; D is undetermined. Germline V gives CDR1 MNHNY, CDR2 SVGAGI (reference sequence). Trimming shortened V by 4 bases and J by 4 bases, and 5 bases separated the two germline ends. This CDR3 is 11 amino acids long. CDR3 protein: CASSSHYEQYF. In nucleotides, the CDR3 is TGTGCCAGCAGTTCACATTACGAGCAGTACTTC.

The rearrangement uses TRBV15 and TRBJ1-3; TRBD1 matches 8 bases. V shed 4 bases, J shed 8 bases, and the junction held 7 bases outside the gene matches. Germline CDR1 and CDR2: LNHNV and YYDKDF (reference sequence). The CDR3 is 14 amino acids. CDR3 loop: CATSTRQGQDTIYF. DNA for the CDR3: TGTGCCACCAGCACACGACAGGGGCAGGACACCATATATTTT.

This rearrangement joins TRBV10-3 to TRBJ2-1; 8 positions agree with TRBD1. The CDR3 covers 12 residues. J was trimmed by 8 bases and V by 7 bases; bases with no gene match: 4. Per the germline V gene, CDR1 is ENHRY and CDR2 is SYGVKD. This chain's CDR3 is CAITDRGDEQFF. CDR3 coding DNA: TGTGCCATCACTGACAGGGGCGATGAGCAGTTCTTC.

J is TRBJ1-3 and V is TRBV6-5, with D maybe TRBD1 (5 bases). V lost 0 bases and J 4 bases, leaving 13 bases between the germline ends. The CDR3 is 16 amino acids. Germline V lookup: CDR1 MNHEY, CDR2 SVGAGI. CDR3 sequence (DNA): TGTGCCAGCAGTTACTCTCTCGGGGGGTCCGGAAACACCATATATTTT. Protein: CASSYSLGGSGNTIYF.

The chain links TRBV11-2 to TRBJ2-7, with D possibly TRBD2 on 7 matching bases. Germline CDR1 and CDR2: SGHAT and FQNNGV. Trimming took off 3 bases at V and 3 bases at J, with 18 bases between the two ends. CDR3 size: 16 residues. The CDR3 DNA follows: TGTGCCAGCAGCTTGGGGTTGAACGGGGGGCACTACGAGCAGTACTTC. Its protein is CASSLGLNGGHYEQYF.

The V gene is TRBV25-1, the J gene TRBJ2-6; TRBD2 might be the D (6 bases). This CDR3 has 15 residues. V gave up 2 bases and J gave up 2 bases, with 7 bases separating them. Germline V gene data show CDR1 as MGHDK and CDR2 as SYGVNS. The CDR3 DNA reads TGTGCCAGCAGTGAACGCGGGGCTGGGGCCAACGTCCTGACTTTC. Its translation: CASSERGAGANVLTF.

This clone was found once. This sequence joins TRBV6-6 and TRBJ2-7; D is possibly TRBD2 (5 bases). Trimming took 6 bases from V and 0 from J, leaving 12 bases between them. This CDR3 is 14 amino acids long. Germline V CDR1 and CDR2: MNHNY, SVGAGI (reference sequence). DNA of the CDR3: TGTGCCAGCAGAAAAAGCGGAAACTCCTACGAGCAGTACTTC. The encoded protein is CASRKSGNSYEQYF.

The J gene is TRBJ2-7, the V gene TRBV6-5; 10 nucleotides align to TRBD2. The CDR3 consists of 14 residues. V shed 5 bases and J 4 bases; nucleotides not matched to a gene: 5. Germline CDR1 MNHEY, CDR2 SVGAGI. The CDR3, as DNA: TGTGCCAGCAGTCCAGCGGGAGGGCCTTACGAGCAGTACTTC. Encoded protein: CASSPAGGPYEQYF.

This clone was detected only once. The chain joins TRBV11-2 to TRBJ2-7; possible D gene TRBD1, 5 bases. The CDR3 contains 13 residues. Germline V gene data show CDR1 as SGHAT and CDR2 as FQNNGV. Trimming shortened V by 3 bases and J by 4 bases, and 10 bases separated the two germline ends. The CDR3 reads CASSLGREYEQYF. CDR3 sequence (DNA): TGTGCCAGCAGCTTGGGCAGGGAATACGAGCAGTACTTC.

The chain recombines TRBV2 with TRBJ1-4; 7 bases are shared with TRBD1. J was trimmed by 5 bases and V by 6 bases; bases with no gene match: 6. Looked up from germline, CDR1 is SNHLY and CDR2 is FYNNEI. The CDR3 covers 14 residues. CDR3 coding DNA: TGTGCCAGCAGCGGAAACAGGGGCAATGAAAAACTGTTTTTT. Translation: CASSGNRGNEKLFF.